This T cell receptor beta chain is from a study of T cell responses to AZD1222 COVID-19 vaccine. About the research overall: Analysis merged second doses at about 4 or about 12 weeks. Whole-study findings and limits: Just a handful of AZD1222 recipients were seropositive at baseline. Spike-specific TCRs gained breadth and depth after people received two AZD1222 doses. Nearly half of spike-specific TCRs reportedly target unmutated variant regions.

Concerning this clone: Antigen: not known.

The data were produced by immunoSEQ multiplex PCR, yet TCRdb's version contains in-frame clones alone and is incomplete. The sample has 150,000 to 200,000 clones, 93% seen once. Germline CDR1 and CDR2: LGHNT and FRNRAP. The junction had 16 bases not matched to a gene; V was cut back by 5 bases and J by 8 bases. The CDR3 is made up of 17 amino acids. This chain connects TRBV12-5 to TRBJ1-2, with 11 bases that match TRBD1. This TCR was recovered from an adult in good health. The sample here was peripheral blood, taken on day 0 of AZD1222 vaccination. The CDR3 sequence: CASGIGTGGSELEGYTF. The CDR3 region has the DNA TGTGCTAGTGGTATCGGGACAGGGGGGTCGGAGCTGGAAGGCTACACCTTC.